This entry lists 15 T cell receptor beta chains sequenced from one sample in a study of shared clonotypes between healthy human individuals. Produced via immunoSEQ multiplex PCR; TCRdb's table is partial and in-frame only. The repertoire consists of some 2,500,000 clones, with 93% occurring once and the leading ten covering 0.36%. Specimen: naive CD4+ T cells from PBMCs. Subset given: CD45RA+ positively selected. These receptor sequences come from a man aged 18-30 years in good health. Some clones in this sample may be carry-over from other donors' samples.

The V and J genes are TRBV7-6 and TRBJ2-2; D unclear. V was pared by 4 bases and J by 1 base, with 7 bases between. From germline, CDR1 is SGHVS and CDR2 FNYEAQ. CDR3 size: 14 residues. DNA of the CDR3: TGTGCCAGCAGCTCCCCCGGGAACACCGGGGAGCTGTTTTTT. Its translation is CASSSPGNTGELFF.

The J gene is TRBJ2-7, the V gene TRBV6-1, with D possibly TRBD2 on 5 matching bases. The CDR3 loop spans 13 amino acids. V lost 5 bases, J lost 1 base, and 9 bases lay in between. CDR1 and CDR2 (germline): MNHNS, SASEGT. CDR3 amino acids: CASSRRESYEQYF. CDR3 nucleotides: TGTGCCAGCAGTCGTAGGGAGTCCTACGAGCAGTACTTC.

The chain has TRBV9 and TRBJ2-3, with TRBD2 matching 7 bases. Germline CDR1 is SGDLS and CDR2 is YYNGEE. With 3 bases clipped from V and 3 bases from J, the junction kept 7 bases outside the gene matches. The CDR3 has 15 amino acids. The CDR3 is CASSAQGEGTDTQYF. The DNA of the CDR3 is TGTGCCAGCAGCGCCCAAGGGGAGGGGACAGATACGCAGTATTTT.

This chain connects TRBV5-6 to TRBJ2-7; the D is unclear. Germline assignment: CDR1 SGHDT and CDR2 YYEEEE. Trimming took 0 bases from V and 5 from J, leaving 3 bases between them. There are 11 residues in the CDR3. The CDR3, as DNA: TGTGCCAGCAGCTTGGTTGACGAGCAGTACTTC. It encodes CASSLVDEQYF.

The CDR3 here is CAWGGQGGFFEQFF. The CDR3 DNA follows: TGTGCCTGGGGCGGACAGGGTGGATTCTTTGAGCAGTTCTTC. The V and J genes are TRBV30 and TRBJ2-1, with TRBD1 identical over 8 bases. The V segment lost 5 bases and the J segment 9 bases; nucleotides outside the gene matches: 12. CDR3 length equals 14 residues. Germline CDR1 GTSNPN, CDR2 SVGIG (reference sequence).

This clone was detected only once. This chain links TRBV7-6 with TRBJ1-3, with no clear D. The germline V gene has CDR1 SGHVS and CDR2 FNYEAQ. CDR3 length: 15 residues. Trimming pared 5 bases from V and 0 bases from J, leaving 11 bases between. Here the CDR3 reads CASSPYALSGNTIYF. The CDR3 nucleotides read TGTGCCAGCAGCCCTTACGCTCTCTCTGGAAACACCATATATTTT.

J is TRBJ1-1 and V is TRBV28, with D perhaps matching TRBD1 (6 bases). V lost 8 bases, J lost 0 bases, and 19 bases lay in between. Germline V gene lookup returns CDR1 MDHEN and CDR2 SYDVKM. This CDR3 spans 16 amino acids. The CDR3, as DNA: TGTGCCAGCCCAAGCGGGGCAGGGGCGCTGAACACTGAAGCTTTCTTT. Translating gives CASPSGAGALNTEAFF.

In its sample, this clone was seen once. Distinct nucleotide sequences in the sample also encode this CDR3. The chain employs TRBV28 and TRBJ2-1; unclear D gene. The V and J ends lost 4 bases and 0 bases respectively, with 13 bases between them. In germline, CDR1 is MDHEN, CDR2 SYDVKM. The CDR3 covers 16 residues. The CDR3 here is CASSSVSGGSYNEQFF. The CDR3 DNA follows: TGTGCCAGCAGTTCCGTATCGGGCGGCTCCTACAATGAGCAGTTCTTC.

This clone was detected once. The chain links TRBV19 to TRBJ2-1; no definite D call. Germline CDR1 LNHDA, CDR2 SQIVND (reference sequence). The CDR3 extends over 15 amino acids. With 3 bases removed from V and 2 bases from J, the gap between germline ends came to 11 bases. The CDR3 DNA follows: TGTGCCAGTAGTATTAGTCCAGCCCCCTACAATGAGCAGTTCTTC. It encodes CASSISPAPYNEQFF. Looking up the rest from reference TRBV19 and TRBJ2-1 gives the full variable domain: DGGITQSPKYLFRKEGQNVTLSCEQNLNHDAMYWYRQDPGQGLRLIYYSQIVNDFQKGDIAEGYSVSREKKESFPLTVTSAQKNPTAFYLCASSISPAPYNEQFFGPGTRLTVL.

The chain is built from TRBV28 and TRBJ2-4; 7 nucleotides match TRBD1. V shed 6 bases, J shed 9 bases, and the junction held 11 bases outside the gene matches. This CDR3 has 14 residues. Germline V gene data show CDR1 as MDHEN and CDR2 as SYDVKM. The CDR3 coding sequence is TGTGCCAGCAGCCGGGACAGCTCCGGGGTCATTCAGTACTTC. Protein sequence: CASSRDSSGVIQYF.

V usage is TRBV2 and J usage is TRBJ2-3; D remains unclear. CDR1 SNHLY and CDR2 FYNNEI come from the germline V gene. The length of the CDR3 is 14 residues. The V end was cut by 7 bases, the J end by 2 bases, with 13 bases between. This CDR3 is CASTGPLPTDTQYF. For the CDR3, the DNA is TGTGCCAGCACCGGGCCGCTCCCCACAGATACGCAGTATTTT.

The chain couples TRBV30 to TRBJ2-5; TRBD1 is a possible D gene (6 bases). Germline V CDR1 and CDR2: GTSNPN, SVGIG (reference sequence). Between the trimmed V and J ends, which lost 1 base and 7 bases, there was a span of 16 bases. The CDR3 has 14 residues. The CDR3 loop reads CAWSEQGRVATQYF. The CDR3 DNA follows: TGTGCCTGGAGTGAACAGGGAAGGGTGGCGACCCAGTACTTC.

The chain carries TRBV5-5 and TRBJ1-3; D not certain. Germline CDR1 and CDR2: SGHKS and YYEKEE (reference sequence). Trimming shortened V by 0 bases and J by 0 bases, and 13 bases separated the two germline ends. CDR3 length: 17 residues. CDR3 in amino acids: CASSLGPTRSSGNTIYF. CDR3 nucleotide sequence: TGTGCCAGCAGCTTGGGACCGACCCGCAGCTCTGGAAACACCATATATTTT.

The chain links TRBV11-2 to TRBJ2-7, with D possibly called TRBD1 or TRBD2 (6 bases each). Trimming pared 8 bases from V and 2 bases from J, leaving 25 bases between. The germline gives CDR1 SGHAT, CDR2 FQNNGV. The CDR3 is 17 amino acids. CDR3 residues: CASRALVRTAGPYEQYF. CDR3 nucleotides: TGTGCCAGCCGGGCTCTAGTGAGGACAGCGGGCCCCTACGAGCAGTACTTC.

The V and J genes are TRBV28 and TRBJ2-2, with a tentative D call TRBD2 (5 bases). The CDR3 totals 12 residues. CDR1 is MDHEN and CDR2 is SYDVKM in the germline V gene. The V and J ends lost 5 bases and 7 bases respectively, with 8 bases between them. The CDR3 nucleotides read TGTGCCAGCAGTAAGAGGGTCGGGGAGCTGTTTTTT. Its protein product is CASSKRVGELFF.